This passage covers 20 T cell receptor beta chains from one sample sequenced in a study of cytomegalovirus exposure and HLA in healthy donors. Amplification used 60 Vbeta primers and 13 Jbeta primers. Here immunoSEQ multiplex PCR was the method, and the copy in TCRdb shows in-frame clones only, minus some. The data contain more than 150,000 clones, 84% of them seen just once; the ten biggest clones take up under 1.5%. The sample taken for sequencing was PBMCs. These receptors came from a girl under 10 years old in good health and CMV-seropositive.

V gene TRBV7-6 combines with J gene TRBJ1-2; tentatively, D is TRBD1 (6 bases). The V end lost 5 bases, the J end lost 0 bases, and 16 bases lay between the germline ends. The CDR3 runs 16 residues. Germline V gives CDR1 SGHVS, CDR2 FNYEAQ. CDR3 region: CASSPGTSATNYGYTF. DNA for the CDR3: TGTGCCAGCAGCCCGGGGACATCAGCAACTAACTATGGCTACACCTTC.

The chain employs TRBV4-1 and TRBJ2-5, with 9 bases fitting TRBD1. In germline, CDR1 is MGHRA, CDR2 YSYEKL. The CDR3 is 16 residues long. V lost 4 bases and J lost 11; bases outside the gene matches: 17. The CDR3 DNA is TGCGCCAGCAGCCTTGATAGGGGACAGGGCTCAGGAAAGCAGTACTTC. Its protein product is CASSLDRGQGSGKQYF.

The chain is built from TRBV5-1 and TRBJ2-3; a weak D match, TRBD2 (5 bases). The V gene's germline CDR1 is SGHRS and CDR2 YFSETQ. The CDR3 has 14 residues. With 0 bases removed from V and 0 bases from J, the gap between germline ends came to 5 bases. CDR3 DNA: TGCGCCAGCAGCTTGGGGACTAGCACAGATACGCAGTATTTT. Translation gives CASSLGTSTDTQYF.

This chain connects TRBV28 to TRBJ1-1; D may be TRBD1 (5 bases). The germline V gene has CDR1 MDHEN and CDR2 SYDVKM. V was cut by 4 bases and J by 1 base, with 7 bases left in between. This CDR3 region has 13 residues. CDR3 protein: CASSSRANTEAFF. The CDR3 coding sequence is TGTGCCAGCAGTTCCAGGGCGAACACTGAAGCTTTCTTT.

The V call is TRBV6-4, the J call TRBJ2-7, with 12 bases identical to TRBD2. The CDR3 length is 17 residues. V lost 9 bases to trimming and J lost 0 bases; unmatched junction nucleotides: 12. Per the germline V gene, CDR1 is MRHNA and CDR2 is SNTAGT. This chain's CDR3 is CASGLAGFQISSYEQYF. The CDR3 DNA is TGTGCCAGTGGACTAGCGGGGTTCCAAATCAGCTCCTACGAGCAGTACTTC.

This clone appeared a few times. CDR3 sequence reads: CASSYSQGWQPQHF. CDR3 DNA sequence: TGTGCCAGCAGTTACTCTCAGGGTTGGCAGCCCCAGCATTTT. This chain joins TRBV6-6 and TRBJ1-5, with TRBD1 as a possible D gene (5 bases). Germline V CDR1 and CDR2: MNHNY, SVGAGI (reference sequence). CDR3 size: 14 residues. The V end was cut by 0 bases, the J end by 7 bases, with 10 bases between.

This chain joins TRBV5-4 and TRBJ1-2; possible D gene TRBD1, 5 bases. The CDR3 spans 14 residues. Germline CDR1 reads SGHNT; CDR2 reads YYREEE (reference sequence). Trimming stripped 0 bases from V and 7 bases from J, with 13 bases between. The CDR3 loop is CASSLVPGDRGYTF. The DNA for the CDR3 is TGTGCCAGCAGCTTGGTACCGGGGGATCGTGGCTACACCTTC.

The genes are TRBV28 and TRBJ2-7, with 7 positions matching TRBD2. The length of the CDR3 is 17 residues. The J segment lost 3 bases and the V segment lost 3 bases, leaving 14 bases of the junction unmatched. Per the germline V gene, CDR1 is MDHEN and CDR2 is SYDVKM. CDR3 in amino acids: CASSLGGWGPGGYEQYF. The CDR3 DNA reads TGTGCCAGCAGTTTGGGGGGGTGGGGACCCGGCGGCTACGAGCAGTACTTC.

This clone was found once. The chain recombines TRBV12-5 with TRBJ1-1; 8 bases are a match to TRBD1. Per germline, CDR1 LGHNT and CDR2 FRNRAP. V was clipped by 5 bases and J by 1 base; unmatched bases: 3. The CDR3 consists of 14 residues. The CDR3 loop reads CASGLGTGNTEAFF. CDR3 bases: TGTGCTAGTGGTCTAGGGACAGGGAACACTGAAGCTTTCTTT.

The gene calls are TRBV5-5 and TRBJ2-7, with D perhaps TRBD1 (5 bases). V gave up 0 bases and J gave up 2 bases, with 15 bases separating them. Germline-derived CDR1 and CDR2 are SGHKS and YYEKEE (reference sequence). This CDR3 has 16 amino acids. For the CDR3, the DNA is TGTGCCAGCAGCTTGGTCAGACAGCGTGACGCCTACGAGCAGTACTTC. This codes for CASSLVRQRDAYEQYF.

The chain employs TRBV6-1 and TRBJ2-7; D gene unclear. V was cut by 6 bases and J by 2 bases, with 8 bases left in between. The CDR3 runs to 12 residues. The germline gives CDR1 MNHNS, CDR2 SASEGT. The CDR3 coding sequence is TGTGCCAGCAGCAGGAATCCCTACGAGCAGTACTTC. It translates to CASSRNPYEQYF.

This sequence joins TRBV28 and TRBJ2-1; 7 positions match TRBD1. Germline trimming cut 4 bases from V and 0 bases from J; bases unmatched to any gene: 12. The CDR3 runs to 18 residues. Germline V gene data show CDR1 as MDHEN and CDR2 as SYDVKM. CDR3 sequence reads: CASSSPGTAYSSYNEQFF. Here the CDR3 DNA reads TGTGCCAGCAGTTCCCCCGGGACAGCCTATAGCTCCTACAATGAGCAGTTCTTC. Full variable domain (rest looked up from reference TRBV28 and TRBJ2-1): DVKVTQSSRYLVKRTGEKVFLECVQDMDHENMFWYRQDPGLGLRLIYFSYDVKMKEKGDIPEGYSVSREKKERFSLILESASTNQTSMYLCASSSPGTAYSSYNEQFFGPGTRLTVL.

Of note for this clone: At one end the junction does not follow the germline gene, possibly because of a read error. The chain recombines TRBV5-6 with TRBJ1-5; possibly TRBD1 for D (6 bases). In germline, CDR1 is SGHDT, CDR2 YYEEEE. The CDR3 contains 16 residues. CDR3 nucleotide sequence: TGTGCCAGCAGCAAAGGGGGGGCTTTGGTAAATCAGCCCCAGCGTTTT. It codes for CASSKGGALVNQPQRF. Full variable domain (remainder filled in from reference TRBV5-6 and TRBJ1-5): DAGVTQSPTHLIKTRGQQVTLRCSPKSGHDTVSWYQQALGQGPQFIFQYYEEEERQRGNFPDRFSGHQFPNYSSELNVNALLLGDSALYLCASSKGGALVNQPQRFGDGTRLSIL.

The V gene is TRBV2, the J gene TRBJ1-6; D not certain. The CDR3 spans 15 residues. V was shortened by 6 bases and J by 6 bases, with 15 bases between the two germline ends. Germline loops: CDR1 SNHLY, CDR2 FYNNEI. The CDR3 DNA sequence: TGTGCCAGCAGCGAACCGGGAACTGTTAATTCACCCCTCCACTTT. It yields the protein CASSEPGTVNSPLHF.

The rearrangement links TRBV5-6 to TRBJ2-2; perhaps TRBD1 as D (6 bases). The V gene lost 4 bases and the J gene lost 0 bases, with 13 bases spanning the gap. The CDR3 runs 16 residues. Germline CDR1 and CDR2: SGHDT and YYEEEE. CDR3 region: CASSKETGSNTGELFF. The CDR3 region has the DNA TGTGCCAGCAGCAAGGAGACAGGTTCGAACACCGGGGAGCTGTTTTTT.

The J gene is TRBJ1-2, the V gene TRBV5-1; D unresolved. The V gene's germline CDR1 is SGHRS and CDR2 YFSETQ. There are 14 residues in the CDR3. V lost 6 bases and J lost 2, with 14 bases in between. The CDR3 protein is CASNLGPMNYGYTF. In nucleotides, the CDR3 is TGCGCCAGCAATCTTGGGCCCATGAACTATGGCTACACCTTC.

V is TRBV30 and J is TRBJ2-1, with 10 bases fitting TRBD2. V lost 8 bases to trimming and J lost 1 base; unmatched junction nucleotides: 8. CDR1 is GTSNPN, CDR2 SVGIG, per germline (reference sequence). CDR3 length equals 15 residues. The CDR3 sequence is CAVGQRGGSYNEQFF. The CDR3 region has the DNA TGTGCCGTGGGTCAGCGGGGGGGGTCCTACAATGAGCAGTTCTTC. The variable domain in full, with the rest retrieved from reference TRBV30 and TRBJ2-1, is SQTIHQWPATLVQPVGSPLSLECTVEGTSNPNLYWYRQAAGRGLQLLFYSVGIGQISSEVPQNLSASRPQDRQFILSSKKLLLSDSGFYLCAVGQRGGSYNEQFFGPGTRLTVL.

The table lists this clone with a count of one. The chain couples TRBV14 to TRBJ2-1; 11 nucleotides match TRBD2. The ends lost 4 bases at V and 6 bases at J; junction bases unmatched: 8. The CDR3 sequence is 16 residues long. Germline assignment: CDR1 SGHDN and CDR2 FVKESK. The CDR3 spells CASSLSSGRAGNEQFF. In DNA form, the CDR3 reads TGTGCCAGCAGCCTCAGTAGCGGGAGGGCAGGCAATGAGCAGTTCTTC. The full variable domain, rest sourced from reference TRBV14 and TRBJ2-1, is EAGVTQFPSHSVIEKGQTVTLRCDPISGHDNLYWYRRVMGKEIKFLLHFVKESKQDESGMPNNRFLAERTGGTYSTLKVQPAELEDSGVYFCASSLSSGRAGNEQFFGPGTRLTVL.

The J gene is TRBJ1-2, the V gene TRBV5-1, with 8 nucleotides matching TRBD1. Unmatched junction bases numbered 6, after V lost 4 bases and J lost 7 bases. CDR1 is SGHRS and CDR2 is YFSETQ in the germline V gene. This CDR3 region has 13 residues. CDR3 sequence: CASSTDRGGGYTF. CDR3 sequence (DNA): TGCGCCAGCAGCACTGACAGGGGTGGTGGCTACACCTTC. The whole variable domain, remainder taken from reference TRBV5-1 and TRBJ1-2, is KAGVTQTPRYLIKTRGQQVTLSCSPISGHRSVSWYQQTPGQGLQFLFEYFSETQRNKGNFPGRFSGRQFSNSRSEMNVSTLELGDSALYLCASSTDRGGGYTFGSGTRLTVV.

The chain uses TRBV12-5 and TRBJ1-5, with a possible D match to TRBD1 (6 bases). This CDR3 has 15 amino acids. CDR1 and CDR2 from the germline V gene are LGHNT and FRNRAP. The ends were cut back, 3 bases at V and 4 bases at J, with 13 bases in the middle. The CDR3 reads CASGLREGGNQPQHF. The CDR3 DNA reads as TGTGCTAGTGGTTTACGGGAGGGGGGGAATCAGCCCCAGCATTTT.